This is a list of T cell receptor beta chains from one sample in a study of Graves' ophthalmopathy and Graves' hyperthyroidism. Using its own MiXCR run on the multiplex PCR reads, TCRdb lists one record per CDR3 protein. In the table there are some 380,000 distinct CDR3 sequences, 15% of which are singletons. Sequenced sample: peripheral blood. These receptors originate from a woman between 18 and 30 years old with stable Graves' hyperthyroidism. CDR3s include the opening cysteine and the closing phenylalanine or tryptophan. D genes are given only for firm matches. A clone size is listed for some rows: how often the clone was seen (once, few, many), or a class if it is expanded.

d_gene	j_gene	abundance	v_gene	CDR3aa	CDR3nt
TRBD1	TRBJ1-1	many	TRBV11-2	CASSLVRDRRTGAFF	TGTGCCAGCAGTTTGGTACGGGACAGGCGAACTGGAGCTTTCTTT
NA	TRBJ1-2	many	TRBV20-1	CSAFREYGYTF	TGCAGTGCCTTTAGGGAGTATGGCTACACCTTC
NA	TRBJ2-3	few	TRBV12-3/TRBV12-4	CASTPQTSPDTQYF	TGTGCCAGCACTCCCCAGACCTCCCCAGATACGCAGTATTTT
NA	TRBJ1-3	NA	TRBV4-1	CASSQGYSGNTIYF	TGCGCCAGCAGCCAAGGGTACTCTGGAAACACCATATATTTT
TRBD2	TRBJ2-5	NA	TRBV5-6	CATRLAGGQETQYF	TGTGCCACCAGACTAGCGGGGGGCCAAGAGACCCAGTACTTC
NA	TRBJ1-2	many	TRBV7-9	CASSPRLNYGYTF	TGTGCCAGCAGCCCCCGGTTGAACTATGGCTACACCTTC
NA	TRBJ2-2	many	TRBV10-3	CATGGDTGHMFF	TGTGCCACAGGTGGGGACACCGGCCACATGTTTTTT
NA	TRBJ1-2	many	TRBV5-1	CASSLSQGESGYTF	TGCGCCAGCAGCTTGAGTCAGGGTGAGAGTGGCTACACCTTC
NA	TRBJ2-5	NA	TRBV20-1	CSVYKETQYF	TGCAGTGTTTATAAAGAGACCCAGTACTTC
NA	TRBJ1-1	many	TRBV10-3	CAISAVGANTEAFF	TGTGCCATCAGTGCAGTAGGGGCGAACACTGAAGCTTTCTTT
NA	TRBJ2-7	few	TRBV4-1	CASSQDPGQSSYEQYF	TGCGCCAGCAGCCAAGATCCAGGACAGAGCTCCTACGAGCAGTACTTC
TRBD2	TRBJ2-7	few	TRBV20-1	CSASYSGGAYEQYF	TGCAGTGCTAGTTACAGCGGGGGGGCCTACGAGCAGTACTTC
NA	TRBJ1-1	many	TRBV29-1	CSVEGTLTEAFF	TGCAGCGTTGAGGGGACCTTAACTGAAGCTTTCTTT
NA	TRBJ2-2	NA	TRBV6-1	CASSEGWGTGELFF	TGTGCCAGCAGTGAAGGGTGGGGCACCGGGGAGCTGTTTTTT
NA	TRBJ2-7	NA	TRBV12-3/TRBV12-4	CASSSRETEQYF	TGTGCCAGCAGTTCCCGGGAAACCGAGCAGTACTTC
NA	TRBJ2-5	many	TRBV7-2	CASSLAVGFLQEETQYF	TGTGCCAGCAGCTTAGCCGTAGGATTCCTTCAGGAGGAGACCCAGTACTTC
TRBD2	TRBJ2-5	many	TRBV9	CASSVGSGSRSQETQYF	TGTGCCAGCAGCGTAGGGAGCGGGAGTCGATCACAAGAGACCCAGTACTTC
NA	TRBJ1-3	many	TRBV12-5	CASGLVRRVSSGNTIYF	TGTGCTAGTGGTTTGGTACGACGCGTCAGCTCTGGAAACACCATATATTTT
NA	TRBJ1-2	many	TRBV12-3/TRBV12-4	CASSLGPPGFNYGYTF	TGTGCCAGCAGTTTGGGCCCCCCCGGGTTTAACTATGGCTACACCTTC
TRBD2	TRBJ2-4	once	TRBV6-5	CASSSSAGAGGAKNIQYF	TGTGCCAGCAGTTCCTCTGCTGGGGCCGGGGGGGCCAAAAACATTCAGTACTTC
NA	TRBJ2-7	many	TRBV11-2	CASSLRPIPYEQYF	TGTGCCAGCAGCTTGAGACCTATTCCATACGAGCAGTACTTC
NA	TRBJ1-1	many	TRBV14	CASSQDWHTEAFF	TGTGCCAGCAGCCAAGATTGGCACACTGAAGCTTTCTTT
TRBD1	TRBJ1-4	NA	TRBV12-3/TRBV12-4	CASSPDRANEKLFF	TGTGCCAGCAGCCCGGACAGGGCTAATGAAAAACTGTTTTTT
NA	TRBJ1-1	many	TRBV27	CASSLTYLAGTEAFF	TGTGCCAGCAGTCTTACCTACCTAGCAGGCACTGAAGCTTTCTTT
NA	TRBJ1-1	many	TRBV6-2/TRBV6-3	CASSPDLLPNTEAFF	TGTGCCAGCAGTCCCGACCTACTCCCGAACACTGAAGCTTTCTTT
NA	TRBJ2-5	NA	TRBV7-3	CASSLTGRPGETQYF	TGTGCCAGCAGCTTAACTGGCAGGCCGGGGGAGACCCAGTACTTC
TRBD1	TRBJ2-2	many	TRBV5-1	CASSLRQGAFGELFF	TGCGCCAGCAGCTTGAGACAGGGGGCCTTCGGGGAGCTGTTTTTT
NA	TRBJ1-1	NA	TRBV18	CASSPPDSYMNTEAFF	TGTGCCAGCTCACCACCAGACAGCTACATGAACACTGAAGCTTTCTTT
NA	TRBJ2-5	NA	TRBV6-5	CASAPILETQYF	TGTGCCAGCGCACCGATCTTAGAGACCCAGTACTTC
NA	TRBJ2-7	many	TRBV5-1	CASSFGAGTSYEQYF	TGCGCCAGCAGCTTTGGGGCGGGGACATCCTACGAGCAGTACTTC
NA	TRBJ1-2	many	TRBV12-3/TRBV12-4	CASSFGGAGSYGYTF	TGTGCCAGCAGTTTCGGGGGGGCTGGGAGCTATGGCTACACCTTC
NA	TRBJ2-7	many	TRBV6-5	CASSYSTYEQYF	TGTGCCAGCAGTTACTCGACCTACGAGCAGTACTTC
TRBD2	TRBJ2-7	NA	TRBV6-1	CASSPRGAGGSYEQYF	TGTGCCAGCAGTCCCCGAGGAGCGGGAGGCTCCTACGAGCAGTACTTC
TRBD1	TRBJ2-7	many	TRBV29-1	CSVGRDRGAEQYF	TGCAGCGTTGGCCGGGACAGGGGTGCCGAGCAGTACTTC
NA	TRBJ1-5	many	TRBV5-6	CASSFKPSNQPQHF	TGTGCCAGCAGCTTTAAACCAAGCAATCAGCCCCAGCATTTT
NA	TRBJ2-7	many	TRBV6-2/TRBV6-3	CASSFSGFEQYF	TGTGCCAGCAGTTTTTCAGGGTTCGAGCAGTACTTC
NA	TRBJ2-5	many	TRBV20-1	CSARGLDETQYF	TGCAGTGCTAGGGGGCTAGACGAGACCCAGTACTTC
NA	TRBJ2-2	many	TRBV7-3	CASSRKLGNTGELFF	TGTGCCAGCAGCCGAAAACTAGGGAACACCGGGGAGCTGTTTTTT
TRBD1	TRBJ1-6	many	TRBV15	CATSRTTGDAYNSPLHF	TGTGCCACCAGCAGAACAACAGGGGACGCCTATAATTCACCCCTCCACTTT
TRBD1	TRBJ1-2	many	TRBV5-1	CASSQVTGYGYTF	TGCGCCAGCAGCCAAGTGACAGGGTATGGCTACACCTTC
NA	TRBJ2-2	many	TRBV7-8	CASSPQVGAGELFF	TGTGCCAGCAGTCCACAGGTTGGCGCCGGGGAGCTGTTTTTT
NA	TRBJ2-5	NA	TRBV18	CASSPTRSEGAVESKETQYF	TGTGCCAGCTCACCTACACGTTCGGAGGGGGCTGTCGAATCGAAGGAGACCCAGTACTTC
TRBD2	TRBJ2-2	many	TRBV12-3/TRBV12-4	CASSLRTSTGELFF	TGTGCCAGCAGTTTGCGGACTAGTACCGGGGAGCTGTTTTTT
NA	TRBJ2-5	many	TRBV6-2/TRBV6-3	CASSQVLQETQYF	TGTGCCAGCAGTCAGGTCCTCCAAGAGACCCAGTACTTC
TRBD2	TRBJ2-4	NA	TRBV20-1	CSARRRGEAKNIQYF	TGCAGTGCCAGGCGGCGGGGGGAGGCCAAAAACATTCAGTACTTC
NA	TRBJ1-3	few	TRBV10-3	CATGTAGNTIYF	TGTGCCACCGGGACTGCCGGTAACACCATATATTTT
NA	TRBJ1-1	many	TRBV7-2	CASSRGPEGEAFF	TGTGCCAGCAGCCGAGGGCCTGAGGGTGAAGCTTTCTTT
TRBD1	TRBJ2-7	many	TRBV2	CASSAGTGGYEQYF	TGTGCCAGCAGTGCCGGGACAGGGGGCTACGAGCAGTACTTC
TRBD2	TRBJ2-7	NA	TRBV6-1	CASIRSGGYEQYF	TGTGCCAGCATTCGAAGCGGGGGCTACGAGCAGTACTTC
NA	TRBJ1-2	many	TRBV27	CASSARASYGYTF	TGTGCCAGCAGTGCCAGGGCGAGCTATGGCTACACCTTC
NA	TRBJ1-6	many	TRBV6-2/TRBV6-3	CASSFPGLNSPLHF	TGTGCCAGCAGTTTTCCGGGACTAAATTCACCCCTCCACTTT
NA	TRBJ1-2	few	TRBV25-1	CASSGTFAGYTF	TGTGCCAGCAGTGGGACTTTTGCTGGCTACACCTTC
NA	TRBJ2-5	many	TRBV11-2	CASSPWVGRETQYF	TGTGCCAGCAGCCCCTGGGTGGGGAGAGAGACCCAGTACTTC